Only a few counts were recorded for the clone carrying this T cell receptor (beta chain). This sample is drawn from a study of T-cell reconstitution after alpha-beta-depleted transplantation in children. The CDR3 runs 16 residues. Germline V gene sequence: CDR1 MGHRA, CDR2 YSYEKL. V shed 6 bases, J shed 7 bases, and the junction held 15 bases outside the gene matches. Unique molecular identifiers were incorporated when the TCRbeta library was constructed. TCRdb itself ran the PCR reads through MiXCR, one entry per CDR3 protein. The table lists around 400,000 distinct CDR3 sequences, around 21% of them singletons.

The chain is built from TRBV4-1 and TRBJ2-7, with 10 bases identical to TRBD2. The TCR was taken from a human donor who donated a stem cell graft to a child with acute myeloid leukemia. Source: PBMCs from the stem cell graft donor, taken from the stem cell graft. CDR3 in amino acids: CASSPPLLAGASEQYF. The CDR3 bases are TGCGCCAGCAGTCCCCCCCTCCTAGCGGGAGCGTCTGAGCAGTACTTC.